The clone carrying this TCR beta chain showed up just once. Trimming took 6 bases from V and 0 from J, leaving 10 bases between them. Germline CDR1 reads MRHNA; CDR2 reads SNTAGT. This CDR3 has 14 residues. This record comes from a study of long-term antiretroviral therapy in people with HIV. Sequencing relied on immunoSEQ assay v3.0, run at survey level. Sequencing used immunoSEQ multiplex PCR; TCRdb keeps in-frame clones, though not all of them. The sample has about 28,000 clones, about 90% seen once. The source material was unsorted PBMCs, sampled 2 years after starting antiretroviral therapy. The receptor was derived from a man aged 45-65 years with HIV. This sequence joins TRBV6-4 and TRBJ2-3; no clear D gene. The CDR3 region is CASSPIGSTDTQYF. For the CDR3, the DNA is TGTGCCAGCAGCCCCATAGGGAGCACAGATACGCAGTATTTT.